This T cell receptor beta chain was identified in a study of PD-1 blockade in mismatch repair-deficient tumors. Study-wide context: Patients had 11 to 13 mismatch repair-deficient cancer types and were previously treated and progressing.

CDR3 length equals 14 residues. The data were produced by immunoSEQ multiplex PCR, yet TCRdb's version contains in-frame clones alone and is incomplete. The data hold tens of thousands of clones, with over 75% observed a single time. Every patient had mismatch repair deficiency by PCR or immunohistochemistry. TCR sequencing covered a few patients who responded to pembrolizumab. This sequence originates from an adult with mismatch repair-deficient cancer. The chain uses TRBV12-2 and TRBJ2-7; the table assigns TRBD2, which was not confirmed against the DNA. TRBV12-2 is assigned pseudogene status. The sample here was peripheral blood, taken 12 weeks after starting pembrolizumab. As DNA, the CDR3 is TGTGCAAGTCCTAGGCCCGGACTAGACTACGAGCAGTACTTC. It is translated as CASPRPGLDYEQYF.